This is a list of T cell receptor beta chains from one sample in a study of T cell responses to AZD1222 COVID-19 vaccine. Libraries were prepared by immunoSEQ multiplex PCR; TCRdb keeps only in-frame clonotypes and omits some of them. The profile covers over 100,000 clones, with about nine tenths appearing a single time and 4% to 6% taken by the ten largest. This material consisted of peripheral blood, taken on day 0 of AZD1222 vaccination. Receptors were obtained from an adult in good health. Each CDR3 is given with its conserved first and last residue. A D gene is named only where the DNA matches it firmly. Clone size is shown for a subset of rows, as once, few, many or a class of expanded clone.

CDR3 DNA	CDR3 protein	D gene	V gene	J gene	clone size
TGTGCCATCAGTGACCGGGACAGGAAACTCTACGAGCAGTACTTC	CAISDRDRKLYEQYF	TRBD1	TRBV10-3	TRBJ2-7	NA
TGTGCCTGGAGACCCGGCGGGGGTTTAGCTAATGAAAAACTGTTTTTT	CAWRPGGGLANEKLFF	NA	TRBV30	TRBJ1-4	NA
TGTGCCAGCAGCCCTGGGGGCTCCTACGAGCAGTACTTC	CASSPGGSYEQYF	NA	TRBV9	TRBJ2-7	NA
TGTGCCAGCAGCTTAGATCGGGGTACAGGGGGGGTGTCCTACTTC	CASSLDRGTGGVSYF	NA	TRBV7-2	TRBJ2-5	NA
TGCAGCGCCCGTCCCGGGACCTGGCTGGATGAGCAGTTCTTC	CSARPGTWLDEQFF	NA	TRBV29-1	TRBJ2-1	NA
TGTGCCAGCAGCTTAGATTGGCCAGATACGCAGTATTTT	CASSLDWPDTQYF	NA	TRBV7-8	TRBJ2-3	NA
TGTGCCACCAGCCCCGGGGGCGAAGGGGCCTACAATGAGCAGTTCTTC	CATSPGGEGAYNEQFF	NA	TRBV24-1	TRBJ2-1	once
TGTGCCATCAGTGAGCAAGCAGGGAAAATGAACACTGAAGCTTTCTTT	CAISEQAGKMNTEAFF	NA	TRBV10-3	TRBJ1-1	NA
TGTGCCAGCAGCTTCCAGGCGCTCCTCCAAGAGACCCAGTACTTC	CASSFQALLQETQYF	NA	TRBV5-6	TRBJ2-5	NA
TGTGCCATCAGTGGGGGGGGGCTAGGCACAGATACGCAGTATTTT	CAISGGGLGTDTQYF	NA	TRBV10-3	TRBJ2-3	NA
TGTGCCAGCAGCTTGTCATGGAAGAACACTGAAGCTTTCTTT	CASSLSWKNTEAFF	NA	TRBV5-8	TRBJ1-1	NA
TGTGCCAGCAGCTTGGACAGATTGCACTCCCGGTTAGCCAAAAACATTCAGTACTTC	CASSLDRLHSRLAKNIQYF	NA	TRBV5-6	TRBJ2-4	NA
TGTGCCAGCAGTTTCCGGACAGGCCCCCCCGGGGAGCTGTTTTTT	CASSFRTGPPGELFF	TRBD1	TRBV28	TRBJ2-2	few
TGTGCCAGCTCACCACTAGCGGGGTCTGGGAATGAGCAGTTCTTC	CASSPLAGSGNEQFF	TRBD2	TRBV18	TRBJ2-1	NA
TGTGCCAGCAGCCCAGGATCTCCAGGGGACACCATATATTTT	CASSPGSPGDTIYF	NA	TRBV4-2	TRBJ1-3	NA
TGTGCTAGTGGTTTGGTAAATGGGGACACCATATATTTT	CASGLVNGDTIYF	NA	TRBV12-5	TRBJ1-3	NA
TGTGCCAGCAGCCACCAGCGCGGGAGGGCATATGAGCAGTTCTTC	CASSHQRGRAYEQFF	TRBD2	TRBV4-2	TRBJ2-1	NA
TGTGCCAGCAGCTCGACACACCCTAACTATGGCTACACCTTC	CASSSTHPNYGYTF	NA	TRBV5-8	TRBJ1-2	NA
TGTGCCAGCAGTTTATTCCTTGAGAACACCGGGGAGCTGTTTTTT	CASSLFLENTGELFF	NA	TRBV28	TRBJ2-2	NA
TGTGCCAGCTCACCACCAAGCGGGAGCACAGATACGCAGTATTTT	CASSPPSGSTDTQYF	NA	TRBV18	TRBJ2-3	NA
TGCGCCAGTCAGGGATCTGGGATGAACACTGAAGCTTTCTTT	CASQGSGMNTEAFF	NA	TRBV5-1	TRBJ1-1	NA
TGTGCCAGCAGCCTTGGGACTAGCGGGGGGGCGGAGCAGTACTTC	CASSLGTSGGAEQYF	TRBD2	TRBV5-4	TRBJ2-7	few
TGCAGCGTTGTTGGGGTTAGTGAGCAGTTCTTC	CSVVGVSEQFF	NA	TRBV29-1	TRBJ2-1	NA
TGTGCCATCGGGGATCCAGCTCCTAACTATGGCTACACCTTC	CAIGDPAPNYGYTF	NA	TRBV10-3	TRBJ1-2	NA
TGTGCCAGCTCACCAGGGCACCTCTCTGGAAACACCATATATTTT	CASSPGHLSGNTIYF	NA	TRBV18	TRBJ1-3	NA
TGTGCCATCAGTGATCAGGTTAGCAATCAGCCCCAGCATTTT	CAISDQVSNQPQHF	NA	TRBV10-3	TRBJ1-5	NA
TGTGCCAGCAGCCCGACGGGGACTACTGAAGCTTTCTTT	CASSPTGTTEAFF	NA	TRBV11-1	TRBJ1-1	NA
TGTGCCAGCAGTCATCTAGGGACAGGGAACACTGAAGCTTTCTTT	CASSHLGTGNTEAFF	TRBD1	TRBV28	TRBJ1-1	NA
TGTGCCAGCAGTGGGATCCGAGATACGCAGTATTTT	CASSGIRDTQYF	NA	TRBV2	TRBJ2-3	NA
TGTGCCAGCAGTTTCGGGGTCACAGATACGCAGTATTTT	CASSFGVTDTQYF	NA	TRBV27	TRBJ2-3	once
TGTGCCAGCAGTTTCCCCGAGGGGGCCGGGAATGAAAAACTGTTTTTT	CASSFPEGAGNEKLFF	TRBD1	TRBV7-9	TRBJ1-4	once
TGCAGTCCGTGGGGGCAAGAGACCCAGTACTTC	CSPWGQETQYF	NA	TRBV20-1	TRBJ2-5	once
TGTGCCAGCTCACCCCAGGACACAGCCTACGAGCAGTACTTC	CASSPQDTAYEQYF	NA	TRBV18	TRBJ2-7	NA
TGTGCCAGCAGCGTGACAGGGGGGAACACTGAAGCTTTCTTT	CASSVTGGNTEAFF	TRBD1	TRBV9	TRBJ1-1	NA
TGTGCCAGCAGTTTTGGGGGGCAGGGTCAGCCCCAGCATTTT	CASSFGGQGQPQHF	NA	TRBV28	TRBJ1-5	NA
TGTGCCAGCAGTTACGATGGGGCCAACGTCCTGACTTTC	CASSYDGANVLTF	NA	TRBV6-2/TRBV6-3	TRBJ2-6	NA
TGTGCCAGCAGCAAGCTTACCGGCACTGGCGGCTCGTGGCCAACCTCAACTAGTGAAAAACTGTTTTTT	CASSKLTGTGGSWPTSTSEKLFF	NA	TRBV21-1	TRBJ1-4	NA
TGTGCCAGCAGCTTACAGCGGGGCTCCTACGAGCAGTACTTC	CASSLQRGSYEQYF	TRBD2	TRBV5-4	TRBJ2-7	once
TGTGCCAGCAGCCGAACAGAACAGGGGGCTGGCAACATTCAGTACTTC	CASSRTEQGAGNIQYF	TRBD1	TRBV3-1/TRBV3-2	TRBJ2-4	NA
TGCGCCAGCAGCCACCCAAGGACGGGTTCGAGCTCTGGAAACACCATATATTTT	CASSHPRTGSSSGNTIYF	NA	TRBV4-1	TRBJ1-3	once
TGTGCCAGCTCACCACCTCGGGGGGAATCGGGCACAGATACGCAGTATTTT	CASSPPRGESGTDTQYF	TRBD2	TRBV18	TRBJ2-3	NA